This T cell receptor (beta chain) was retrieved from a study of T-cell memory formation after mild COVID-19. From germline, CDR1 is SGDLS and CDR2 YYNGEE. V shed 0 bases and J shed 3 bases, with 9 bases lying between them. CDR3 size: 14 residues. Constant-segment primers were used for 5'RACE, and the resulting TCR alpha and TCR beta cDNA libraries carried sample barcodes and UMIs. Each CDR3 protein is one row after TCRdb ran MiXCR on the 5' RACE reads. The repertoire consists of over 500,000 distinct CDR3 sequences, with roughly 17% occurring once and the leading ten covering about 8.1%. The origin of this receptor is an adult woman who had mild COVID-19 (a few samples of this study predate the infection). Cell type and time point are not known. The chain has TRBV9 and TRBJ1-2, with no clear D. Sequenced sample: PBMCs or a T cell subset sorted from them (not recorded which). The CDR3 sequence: CASSVDADYYGYTF. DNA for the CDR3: TGTGCCAGCAGCGTAGATGCAGATTACTATGGCTACACCTTC. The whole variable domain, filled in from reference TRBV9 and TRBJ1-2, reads DSGVTQTPKHLITATGQRVTLRCSPRSGDLSVYWYQQSLDQGLQFLIQYYNGEERAKGNILERFSAQQFPDLHSELNLSSLELGDSALYFCASSVDADYYGYTFGSGTRLTVV.